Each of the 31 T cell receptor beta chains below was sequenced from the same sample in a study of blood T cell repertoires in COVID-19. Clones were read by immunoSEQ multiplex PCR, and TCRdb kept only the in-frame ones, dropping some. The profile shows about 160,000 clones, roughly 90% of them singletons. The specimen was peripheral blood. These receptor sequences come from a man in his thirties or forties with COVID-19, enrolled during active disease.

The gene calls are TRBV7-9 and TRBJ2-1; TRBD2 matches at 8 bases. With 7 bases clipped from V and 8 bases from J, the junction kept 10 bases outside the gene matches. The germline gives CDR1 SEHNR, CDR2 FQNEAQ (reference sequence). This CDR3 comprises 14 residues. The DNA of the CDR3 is TGTGCCAGCACCCTTAGCGGGATGTCCGATGAGCAGTTCTTC. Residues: CASTLSGMSDEQFF.

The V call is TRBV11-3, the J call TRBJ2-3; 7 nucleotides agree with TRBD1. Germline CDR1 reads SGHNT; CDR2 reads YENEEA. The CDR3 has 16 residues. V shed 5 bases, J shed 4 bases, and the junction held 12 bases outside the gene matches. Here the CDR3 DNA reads TGTGCCAGCAGCCAAAGACAGGGATGGGGTTCAGATACGCAGTATTTT. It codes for CASSQRQGWGSDTQYF. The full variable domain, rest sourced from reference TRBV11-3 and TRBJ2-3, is EAGVVQSPRYKIIEKKQPVAFWCNPISGHNTLYWYLQNLGQGPELLIRYENEEAVDDSQLPKDRFSAERLKGVDSTLKIQPAELGDSAVYLCASSQRQGWGSDTQYFGPGTRLTVL.

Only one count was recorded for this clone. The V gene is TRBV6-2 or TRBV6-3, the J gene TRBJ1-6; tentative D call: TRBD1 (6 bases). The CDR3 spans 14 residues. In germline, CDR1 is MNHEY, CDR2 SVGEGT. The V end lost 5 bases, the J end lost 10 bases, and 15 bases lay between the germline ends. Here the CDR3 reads CASSHHRVGSPLHF. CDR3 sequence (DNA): TGTGCCAGCAGTCATCACAGGGTTGGGTCACCCCTCCACTTT.

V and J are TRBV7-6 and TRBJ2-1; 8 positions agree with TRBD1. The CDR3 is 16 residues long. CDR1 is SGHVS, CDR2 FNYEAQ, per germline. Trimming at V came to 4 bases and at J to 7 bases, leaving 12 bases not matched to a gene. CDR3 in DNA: TGTGCCAGCAGCTCAGGTACACGACAGGGGACGAATGAGCAGTTCTTC. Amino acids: CASSSGTRQGTNEQFF. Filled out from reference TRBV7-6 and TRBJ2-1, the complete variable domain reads GAGVSQSPRYKVTKRGQDVALRCDPISGHVSLYWYRQALGQGPEFLTYFNYEAQQDKSGLPNDRFSAERPEGSISTLTIQRTEQRDSAMYRCASSSGTRQGTNEQFFGPGTRLTVL.

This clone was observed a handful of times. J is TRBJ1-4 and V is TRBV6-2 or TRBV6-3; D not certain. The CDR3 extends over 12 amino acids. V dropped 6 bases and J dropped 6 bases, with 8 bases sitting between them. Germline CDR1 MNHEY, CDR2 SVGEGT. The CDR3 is CASSHADEKLFF. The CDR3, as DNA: TGTGCCAGCAGCCACGCAGATGAAAAACTGTTTTTT.

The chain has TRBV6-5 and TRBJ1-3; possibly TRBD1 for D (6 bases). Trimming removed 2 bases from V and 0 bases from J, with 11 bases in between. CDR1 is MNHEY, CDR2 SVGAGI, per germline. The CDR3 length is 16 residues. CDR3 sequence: CASSYGGQSSGNTIYF. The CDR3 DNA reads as TGTGCCAGCAGTTACGGTGGACAGAGCTCTGGAAACACCATATATTTT.

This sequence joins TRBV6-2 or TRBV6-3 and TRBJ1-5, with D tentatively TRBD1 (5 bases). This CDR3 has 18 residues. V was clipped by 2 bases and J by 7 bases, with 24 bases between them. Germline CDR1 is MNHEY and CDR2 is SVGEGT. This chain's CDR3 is CASSYDLRQSGVRQPQHF. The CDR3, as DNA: TGTGCCAGCAGTTACGATCTACGACAGAGTGGGGTCCGGCAGCCCCAGCATTTT.

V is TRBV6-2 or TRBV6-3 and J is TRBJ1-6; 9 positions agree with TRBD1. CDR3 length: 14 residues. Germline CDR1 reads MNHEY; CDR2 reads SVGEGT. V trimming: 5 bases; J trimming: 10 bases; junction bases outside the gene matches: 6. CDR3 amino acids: CASSGGQGVSPLHF. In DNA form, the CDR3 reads TGTGCCAGCAGTGGGGGACAGGGCGTCTCACCCCTCCACTTT.

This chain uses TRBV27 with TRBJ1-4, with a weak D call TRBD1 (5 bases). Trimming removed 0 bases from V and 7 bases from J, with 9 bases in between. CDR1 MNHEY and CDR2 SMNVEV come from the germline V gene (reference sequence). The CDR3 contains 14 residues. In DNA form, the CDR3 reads TGTGCCAGCAGTTTATCGGGGGGAGGTGAAAAACTGTTTTTT. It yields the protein CASSLSGGGEKLFF.

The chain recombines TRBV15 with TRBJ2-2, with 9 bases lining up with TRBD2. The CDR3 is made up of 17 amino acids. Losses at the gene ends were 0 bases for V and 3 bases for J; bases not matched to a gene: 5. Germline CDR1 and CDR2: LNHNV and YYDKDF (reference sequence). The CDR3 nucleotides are TGTGCCACCAGCAGAGAAGGTAGCGGGGGTTACACCGGGGAGCTGTTTTTT. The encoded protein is CATSREGSGGYTGELFF.

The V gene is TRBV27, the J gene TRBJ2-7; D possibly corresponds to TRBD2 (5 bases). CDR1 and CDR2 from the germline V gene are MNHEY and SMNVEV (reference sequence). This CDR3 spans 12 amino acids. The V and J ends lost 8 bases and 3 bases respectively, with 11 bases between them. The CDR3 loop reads CASGRDDYEQYF. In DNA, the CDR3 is TGTGCCAGCGGACGGGATGACTACGAGCAGTACTTC.

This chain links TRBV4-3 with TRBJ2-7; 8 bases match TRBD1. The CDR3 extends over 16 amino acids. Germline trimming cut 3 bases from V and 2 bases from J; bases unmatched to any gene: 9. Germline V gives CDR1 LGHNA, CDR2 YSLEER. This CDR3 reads CASSQEPGQATYEQYF. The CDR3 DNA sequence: TGCGCCAGCAGCCAGGAACCGGGACAGGCCACCTACGAGCAGTACTTC.

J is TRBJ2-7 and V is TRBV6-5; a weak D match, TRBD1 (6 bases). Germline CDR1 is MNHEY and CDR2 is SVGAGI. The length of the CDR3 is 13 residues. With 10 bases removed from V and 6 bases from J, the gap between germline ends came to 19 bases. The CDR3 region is CATGQGRLGEQYF. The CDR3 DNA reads TGTGCCACCGGGCAGGGGCGCCTCGGCGAGCAGTACTTC.

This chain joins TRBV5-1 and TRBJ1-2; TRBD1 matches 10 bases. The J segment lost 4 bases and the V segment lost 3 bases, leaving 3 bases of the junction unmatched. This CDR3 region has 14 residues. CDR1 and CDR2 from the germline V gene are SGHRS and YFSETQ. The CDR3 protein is CASSSGQGGYGYTF. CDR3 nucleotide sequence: TGCGCCAGCAGCTCTGGACAGGGGGGCTATGGCTACACCTTC.

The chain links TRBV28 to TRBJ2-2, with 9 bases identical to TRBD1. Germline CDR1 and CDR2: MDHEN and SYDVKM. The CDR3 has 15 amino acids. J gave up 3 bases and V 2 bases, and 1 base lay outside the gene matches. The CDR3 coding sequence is TGTGCCAGCAGTTTACGGACAGGGGACACCGGGGAGCTGTTTTTT. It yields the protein CASSLRTGDTGELFF.

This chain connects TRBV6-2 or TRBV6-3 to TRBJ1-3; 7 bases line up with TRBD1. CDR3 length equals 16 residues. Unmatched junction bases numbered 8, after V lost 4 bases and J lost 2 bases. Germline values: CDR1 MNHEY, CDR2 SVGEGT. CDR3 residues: CASSFSTGEAGNTIYF. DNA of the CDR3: TGTGCCAGCAGTTTTTCAACAGGGGAAGCTGGAAACACCATATATTTT.

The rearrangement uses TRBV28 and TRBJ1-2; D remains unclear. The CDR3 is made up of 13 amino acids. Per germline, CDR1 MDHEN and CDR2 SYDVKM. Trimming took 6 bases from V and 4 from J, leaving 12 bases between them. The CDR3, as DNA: TGTGCCAGCAGCCCCCCCGACACCTATGGCTACACCTTC. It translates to CASSPPDTYGYTF.

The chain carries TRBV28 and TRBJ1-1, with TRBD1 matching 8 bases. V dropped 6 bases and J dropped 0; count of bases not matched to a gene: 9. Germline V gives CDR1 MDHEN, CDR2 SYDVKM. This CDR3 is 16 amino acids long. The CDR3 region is CASSLNRGKMNTEAFF. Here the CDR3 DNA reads TGTGCCAGCAGCCTTAACAGGGGGAAGATGAACACTGAAGCTTTCTTT.

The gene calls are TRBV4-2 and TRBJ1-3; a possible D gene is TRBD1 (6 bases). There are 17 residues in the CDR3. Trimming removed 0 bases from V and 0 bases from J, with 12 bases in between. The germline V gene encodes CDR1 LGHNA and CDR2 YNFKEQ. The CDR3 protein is CASSQDGTPYSGNTIYF. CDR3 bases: TGTGCCAGCAGCCAAGACGGGACACCTTACTCTGGAAACACCATATATTTT.

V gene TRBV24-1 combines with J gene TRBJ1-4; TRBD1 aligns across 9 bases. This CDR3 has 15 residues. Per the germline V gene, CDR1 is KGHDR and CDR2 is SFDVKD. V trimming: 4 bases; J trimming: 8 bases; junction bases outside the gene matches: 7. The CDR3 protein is CATSDPGQGGEKLFF. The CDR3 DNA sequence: TGTGCCACCAGTGACCCGGGACAGGGTGGGGAAAAACTGTTTTTT.

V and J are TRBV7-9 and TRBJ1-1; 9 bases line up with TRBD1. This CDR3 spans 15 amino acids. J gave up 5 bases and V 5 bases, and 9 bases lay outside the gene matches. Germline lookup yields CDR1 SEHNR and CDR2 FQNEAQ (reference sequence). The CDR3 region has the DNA TGTGCCAGCAGCCCGGGACAGGGTGGAAGGACTGAAGCTTTCTTT. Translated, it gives CASSPGQGGRTEAFF. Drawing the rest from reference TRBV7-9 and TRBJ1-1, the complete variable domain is DTGVSQNPRHKITKRGQNVTFRCDPISEHNRLYWYRQTLGQGPEFLTYFQNEAQLEKSRLLSDRFSAERPKGSFSTLEIQRTEQGDSAMYLCASSPGQGGRTEAFFGQGTRLTVV.

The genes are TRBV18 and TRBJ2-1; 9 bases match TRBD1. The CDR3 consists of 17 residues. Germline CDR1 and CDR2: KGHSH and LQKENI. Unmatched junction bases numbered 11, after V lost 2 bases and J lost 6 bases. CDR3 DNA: TGTGCCAGCTCACCAAGAGCCGGGACAGGGAGTAGCAATGAGCAGTTCTTC. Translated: CASSPRAGTGSSNEQFF.

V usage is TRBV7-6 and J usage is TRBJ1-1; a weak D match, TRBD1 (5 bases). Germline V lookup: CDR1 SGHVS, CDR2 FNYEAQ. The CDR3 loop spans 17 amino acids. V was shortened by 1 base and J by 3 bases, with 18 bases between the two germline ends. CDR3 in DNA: TGTGCCAGCAGCTTAGGCTCTGGGGGAAGGAGGGACACTGAAGCTTTCTTT. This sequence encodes CASSLGSGGRRDTEAFF.

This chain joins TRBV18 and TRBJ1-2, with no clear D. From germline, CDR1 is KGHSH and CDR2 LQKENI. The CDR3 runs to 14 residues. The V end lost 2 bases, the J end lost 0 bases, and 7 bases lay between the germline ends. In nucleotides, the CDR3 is TGTGCCAGCTCACCAGAAACAGCTAACTATGGCTACACCTTC. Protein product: CASSPETANYGYTF.

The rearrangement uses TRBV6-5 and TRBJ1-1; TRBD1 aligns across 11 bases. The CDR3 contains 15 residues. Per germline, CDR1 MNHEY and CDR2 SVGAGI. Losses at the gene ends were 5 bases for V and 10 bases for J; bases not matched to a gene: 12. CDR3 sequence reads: CASSNNRDRGYRAFF. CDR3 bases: TGTGCCAGCAGTAACAACCGGGACAGGGGGTATCGAGCTTTCTTT.

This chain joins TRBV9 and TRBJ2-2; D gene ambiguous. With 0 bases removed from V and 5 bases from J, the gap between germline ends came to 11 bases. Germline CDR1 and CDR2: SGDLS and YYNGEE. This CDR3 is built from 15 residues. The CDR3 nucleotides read TGTGCCAGCAGCGTAGCCCCCTCCCCTACCGGGGAGCTGTTTTTT. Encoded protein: CASSVAPSPTGELFF.

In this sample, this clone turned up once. Here the CDR3 DNA reads TGTGCCAGCAGTGACTCGAGGGCCTCTGGGGCCAACGTCCTGACTTTC. Amino acid sequence: CASSDSRASGANVLTF. The J gene is TRBJ2-6, the V gene TRBV6-4; weak D call: TRBD2 (5 bases). Trimming left V 0 bases short and J 0 bases short, with 6 bases between. The length of the CDR3 is 16 residues. Germline loops: CDR1 MRHNA, CDR2 SNTAGT.

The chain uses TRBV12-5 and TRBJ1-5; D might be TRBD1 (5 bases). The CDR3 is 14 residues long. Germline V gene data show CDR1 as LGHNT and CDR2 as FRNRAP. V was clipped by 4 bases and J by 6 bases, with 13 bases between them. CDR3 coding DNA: TGTGCTAGTGGTTCAGGGTTTAGTGGTCAGCCCCAGCATTTT. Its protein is CASGSGFSGQPQHF.

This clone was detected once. DNA for the CDR3: TGTGCCAGCAGCTTGGGCCGCCTAGGGAGGCCCCAGCATTTT. Translated: CASSLGRLGRPQHF. The rearrangement joins TRBV5-6 to TRBJ1-5; D is unresolved. Trimming shortened V by 0 bases and J by 9 bases, and 13 bases separated the two germline ends. The CDR3 runs 14 residues. Germline V gene sequence: CDR1 SGHDT, CDR2 YYEEEE.

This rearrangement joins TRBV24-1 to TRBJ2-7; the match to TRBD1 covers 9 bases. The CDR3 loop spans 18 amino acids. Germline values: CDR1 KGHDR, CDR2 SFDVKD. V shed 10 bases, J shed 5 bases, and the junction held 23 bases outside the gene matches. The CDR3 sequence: CATLRPQPGQGPNHEQYF. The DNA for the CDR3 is TGTGCCACTTTGCGCCCCCAACCCGGACAGGGGCCGAACCACGAGCAGTACTTC.

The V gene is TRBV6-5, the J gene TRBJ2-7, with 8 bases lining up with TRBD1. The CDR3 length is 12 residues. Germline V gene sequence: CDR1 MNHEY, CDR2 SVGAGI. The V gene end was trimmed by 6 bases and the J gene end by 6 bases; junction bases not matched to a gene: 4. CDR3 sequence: CASSLDRGEQYF. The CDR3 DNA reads TGTGCCAGCAGCCTTGACAGGGGCGAGCAGTACTTC.